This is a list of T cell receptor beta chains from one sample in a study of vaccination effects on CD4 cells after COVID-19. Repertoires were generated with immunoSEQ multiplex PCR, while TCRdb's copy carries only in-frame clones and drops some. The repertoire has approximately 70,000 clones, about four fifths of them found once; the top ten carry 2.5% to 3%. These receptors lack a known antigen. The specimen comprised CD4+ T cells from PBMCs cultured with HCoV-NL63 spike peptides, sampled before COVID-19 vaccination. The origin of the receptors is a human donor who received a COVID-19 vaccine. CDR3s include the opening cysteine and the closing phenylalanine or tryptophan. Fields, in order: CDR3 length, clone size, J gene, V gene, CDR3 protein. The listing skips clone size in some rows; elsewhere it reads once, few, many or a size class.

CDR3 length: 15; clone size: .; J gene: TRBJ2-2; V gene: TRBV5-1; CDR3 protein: CASRAGQGRNGELFF
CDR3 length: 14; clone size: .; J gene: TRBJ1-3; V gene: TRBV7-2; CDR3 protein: CASSLRAGADTIYF
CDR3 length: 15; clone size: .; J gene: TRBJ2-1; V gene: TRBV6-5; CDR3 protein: CASSRDRGHNNEQFF
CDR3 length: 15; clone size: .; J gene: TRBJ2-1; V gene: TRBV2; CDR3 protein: CASSSRRGDYNEQFF
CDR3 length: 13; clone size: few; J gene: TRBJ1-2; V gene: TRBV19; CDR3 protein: CASTPDRNYGYTF
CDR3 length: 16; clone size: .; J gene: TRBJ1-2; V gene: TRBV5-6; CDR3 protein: CASSLPGTGGNYGYTF
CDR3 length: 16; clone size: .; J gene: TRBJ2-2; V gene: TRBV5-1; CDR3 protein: CASSLEASGNTGELFF
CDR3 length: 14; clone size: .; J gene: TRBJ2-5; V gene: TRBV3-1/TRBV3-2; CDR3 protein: CASSRGTGDETQYF
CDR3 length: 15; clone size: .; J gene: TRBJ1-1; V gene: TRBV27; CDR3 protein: CASSLSPWGNTEAFF
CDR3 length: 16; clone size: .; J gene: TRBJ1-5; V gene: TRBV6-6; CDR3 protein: CASTKKTGGVPQPQHF
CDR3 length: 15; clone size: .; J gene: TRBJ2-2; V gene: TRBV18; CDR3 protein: CASSLGQVETGELFF
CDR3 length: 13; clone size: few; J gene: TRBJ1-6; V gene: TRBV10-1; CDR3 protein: CASSDRGNSPLHF
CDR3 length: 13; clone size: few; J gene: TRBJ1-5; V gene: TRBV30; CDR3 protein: CAWSVRPNQPQHF
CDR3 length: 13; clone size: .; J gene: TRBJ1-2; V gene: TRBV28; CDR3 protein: CASRTGADYGYTF
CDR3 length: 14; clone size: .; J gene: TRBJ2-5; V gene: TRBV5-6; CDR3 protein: CASSSAVLPETQYF
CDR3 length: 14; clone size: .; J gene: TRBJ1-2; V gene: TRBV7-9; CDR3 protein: CASSLGASWDGYTF
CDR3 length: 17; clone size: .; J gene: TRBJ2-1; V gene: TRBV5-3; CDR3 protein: CARSLSQASSSYNEQFF
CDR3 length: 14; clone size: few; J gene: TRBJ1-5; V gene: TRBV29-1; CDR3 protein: CSASTGTLNQPQHF
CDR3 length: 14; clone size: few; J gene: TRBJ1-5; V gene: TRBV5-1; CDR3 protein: CASSSRDRAQPQHF
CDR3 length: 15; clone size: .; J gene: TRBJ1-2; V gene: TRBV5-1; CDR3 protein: CASSTNRGSDYGYTF
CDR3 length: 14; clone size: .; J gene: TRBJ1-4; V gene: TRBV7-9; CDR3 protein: CASSRDSPPEKLFF
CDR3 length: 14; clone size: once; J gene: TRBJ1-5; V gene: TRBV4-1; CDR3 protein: CASSQDDRDQPQHF
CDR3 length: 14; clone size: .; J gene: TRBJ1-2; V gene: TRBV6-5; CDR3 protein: CASSYEAGFTSYTF
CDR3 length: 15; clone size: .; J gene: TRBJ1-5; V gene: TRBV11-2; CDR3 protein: CASSLSAFSNQPQHF
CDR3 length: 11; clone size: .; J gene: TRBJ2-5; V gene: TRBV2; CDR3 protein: CASSVAETQYF
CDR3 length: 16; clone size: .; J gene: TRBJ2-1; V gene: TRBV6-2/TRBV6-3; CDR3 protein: CASSYRAGFRDNEQFF
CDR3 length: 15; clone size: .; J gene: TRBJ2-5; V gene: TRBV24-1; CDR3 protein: CATGGSEGQWETQYF
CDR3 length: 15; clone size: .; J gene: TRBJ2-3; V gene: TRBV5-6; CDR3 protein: CASSIRLNGGDTQYF
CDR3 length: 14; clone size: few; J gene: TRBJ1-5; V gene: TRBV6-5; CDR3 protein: CASRYRTGNQPQHF
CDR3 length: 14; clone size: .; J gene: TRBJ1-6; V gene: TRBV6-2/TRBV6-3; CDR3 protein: CASSYGGENSPLHF
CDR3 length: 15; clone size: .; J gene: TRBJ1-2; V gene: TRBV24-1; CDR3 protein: CATSEGGQRYYGYTF
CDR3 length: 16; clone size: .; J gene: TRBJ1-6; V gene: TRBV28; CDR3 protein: CASSLAVGHPISPLHF
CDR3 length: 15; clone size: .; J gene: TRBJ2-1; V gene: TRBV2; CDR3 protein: CASSALAGVYNEQFF
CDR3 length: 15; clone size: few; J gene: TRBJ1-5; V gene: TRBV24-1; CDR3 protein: CATSEQSNSNQPQHF
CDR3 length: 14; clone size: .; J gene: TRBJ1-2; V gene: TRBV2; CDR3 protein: CASSPGHNRNGYTF
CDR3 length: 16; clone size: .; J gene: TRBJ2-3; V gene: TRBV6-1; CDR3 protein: CASSEARGAGTDTQYF
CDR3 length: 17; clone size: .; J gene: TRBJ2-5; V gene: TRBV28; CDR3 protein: CASTRGGRFRGQETQYF
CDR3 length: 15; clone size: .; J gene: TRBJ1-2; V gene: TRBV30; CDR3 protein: CAWSMTPGQGNGYTF
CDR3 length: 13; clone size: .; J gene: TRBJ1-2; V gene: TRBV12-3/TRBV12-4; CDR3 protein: CASSFGVSYGYTF
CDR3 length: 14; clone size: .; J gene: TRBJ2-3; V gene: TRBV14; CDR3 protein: CASGPSGGTDTQYF
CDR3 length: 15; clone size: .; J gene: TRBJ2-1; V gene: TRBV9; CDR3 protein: CASSTQGARYNEQFF
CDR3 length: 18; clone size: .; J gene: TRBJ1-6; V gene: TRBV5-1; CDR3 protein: CASSLAWGERGSNSPLHF
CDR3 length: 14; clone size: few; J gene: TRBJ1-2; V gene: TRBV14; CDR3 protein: CASSQALTEYGYTF
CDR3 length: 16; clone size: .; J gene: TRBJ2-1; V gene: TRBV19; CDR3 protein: CASSISAGGSDNEQFF
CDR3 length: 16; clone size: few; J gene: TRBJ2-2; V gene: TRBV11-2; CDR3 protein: CASRSQSGGNAGELFF
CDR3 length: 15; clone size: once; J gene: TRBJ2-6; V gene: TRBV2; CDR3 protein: CATSGQRSGANVLTF
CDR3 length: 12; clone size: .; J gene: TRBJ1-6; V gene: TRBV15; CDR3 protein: CATTTGGSPLHF
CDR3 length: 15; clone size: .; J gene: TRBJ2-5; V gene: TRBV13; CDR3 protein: CASSLYGGAKETQYF
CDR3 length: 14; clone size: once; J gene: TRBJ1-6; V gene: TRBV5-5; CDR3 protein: CASSPWDGNSPLHF
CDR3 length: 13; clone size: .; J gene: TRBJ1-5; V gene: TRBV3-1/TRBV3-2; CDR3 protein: CASSQDMRQPQHF
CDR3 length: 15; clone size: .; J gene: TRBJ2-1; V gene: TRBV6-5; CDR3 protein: CASSQGGTPRNEQFF
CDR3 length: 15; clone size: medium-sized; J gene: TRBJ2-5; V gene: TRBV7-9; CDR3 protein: CASSLGGALPETQYF